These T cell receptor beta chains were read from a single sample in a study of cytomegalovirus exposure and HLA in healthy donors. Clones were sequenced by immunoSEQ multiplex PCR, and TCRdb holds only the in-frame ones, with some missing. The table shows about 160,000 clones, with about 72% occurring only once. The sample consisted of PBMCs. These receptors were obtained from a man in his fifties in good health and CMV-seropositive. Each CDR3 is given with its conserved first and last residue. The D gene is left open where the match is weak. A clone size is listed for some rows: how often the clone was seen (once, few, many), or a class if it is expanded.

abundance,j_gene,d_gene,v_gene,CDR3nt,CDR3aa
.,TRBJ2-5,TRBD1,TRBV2,TGTGCCAGCAGCGGACAGGGGCGACAAGGGACCCAGTACTTC,CASSGQGRQGTQYF
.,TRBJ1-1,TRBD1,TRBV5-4,TGTGCCAGCAGCTCGGGACAGCTGAACACTGAAGCTTTCTTT,CASSSGQLNTEAFF
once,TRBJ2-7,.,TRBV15,TGTGCCACCAGCAGAGATACAGATTACGAGCAGTACTTC,CATSRDTDYEQYF
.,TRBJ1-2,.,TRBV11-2,TGTGCCAGCAGCTTAGATCTCGTGTCCTATGGCTACACCTTC,CASSLDLVSYGYTF
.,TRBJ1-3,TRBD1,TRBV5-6,TGTGCCAGCAGCTTGGGGTCGACAGGGAGGACCCAAAACACCATATATTTT,CASSLGSTGRTQNTIYF
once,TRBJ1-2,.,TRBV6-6,TGTGCCAGCAGTGACTCGGACAGAAACTATGGCTACACCTTC,CASSDSDRNYGYTF
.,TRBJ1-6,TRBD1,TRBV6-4,TGTGCCAGCAGAAGGCCTCCGGGACAGGGTGAGCAGCGTGTAAGTTCACCCCTCCACTTT,CASRRPPGQGEQRVSSPLHF
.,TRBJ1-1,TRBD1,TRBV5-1,TGCGCCAGCAGCCCCAGACAGGACAGGCCCTGGAACACTGAAGCTTTCTTT,CASSPRQDRPWNTEAFF
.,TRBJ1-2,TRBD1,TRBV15,TGTGCCACCAGCAGGGGGACAGCTCCCTATGGCTACACCTTC,CATSRGTAPYGYTF
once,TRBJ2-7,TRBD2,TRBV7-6,TGTGCCAGCAGCTTACCCCTTAGCGGGGAAGCCTACGAGCAGTACTTC,CASSLPLSGEAYEQYF
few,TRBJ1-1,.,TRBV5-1,TGCGCCAGCAGCTTGGCCGCGGATTGGACTGAAGCTTTCTTT,CASSLAADWTEAFF
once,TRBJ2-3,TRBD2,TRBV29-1,TGCAGCGTTGAAGATGGACTAGTCAGGGATACGCAGTATTTT,CSVEDGLVRDTQYF
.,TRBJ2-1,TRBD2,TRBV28,TGTGCCAGCAGTTTCTGGCGGGGGGGCACCATAAACAATGAGCAGTTCTTC,CASSFWRGGTINNEQFF
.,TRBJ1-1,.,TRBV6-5,TGTGCCAGCAGTATACCAGGGAACACTGAAGCTTTCTTT,CASSIPGNTEAFF
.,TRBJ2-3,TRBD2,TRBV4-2,TGTGCCAGCAGCCCTGGGACTAGTGAAGATACGCAGTATTTT,CASSPGTSEDTQYF
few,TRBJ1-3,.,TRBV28,TGTGCCAGCAGTCCCTCGTTACTCTCTGGAAACACCATATATTTT,CASSPSLLSGNTIYF
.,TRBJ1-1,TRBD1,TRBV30,TGTGCCTGGAGTGCAGGGGGCTTGGTTTCGAACACTGAAGCTTTCTTT,CAWSAGGLVSNTEAFF
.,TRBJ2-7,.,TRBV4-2,TGTGCCAGCAGCCAAGAAGGAGTCACTTATTACGAGCAGTACTTC,CASSQEGVTYYEQYF
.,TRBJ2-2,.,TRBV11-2,TGTGCCAGCAGCTTTCTGCGGACAACCGGGGAGCTGTTTTTT,CASSFLRTTGELFF
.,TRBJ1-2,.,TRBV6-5,TGTGCCAGCAGTTACGGGGGGAGCAGTGGCTACACCTTC,CASSYGGSSGYTF